The text below deals with one T cell receptor (beta chain). Clones were read by immunoSEQ multiplex PCR, and TCRdb kept only the in-frame ones, dropping some. The table shows over 90,000 clones, with 70% to 90% occurring only once. The entry originates in a study of blood T cell repertoires in COVID-19. The overall study: Sites across the United States, Italy and Spain contributed samples from acute and convalescent COVID-19. The cDNA or gDNA used as material had been derived from T cells, B-cell-depleted T cells, or PBMCs.

J lost 1 base, V lost 4 bases, and 11 bases had no gene match. The germline V gene encodes CDR1 SGHDN and CDR2 FVKESK. This CDR3 comprises 18 residues. The sequenced sample was peripheral blood. The chain uses TRBV14 and TRBJ2-2; 8 bases map to TRBD2. The sequence came from a human donor in a cohort sampled during active COVID-19. The CDR3 region is CASSLTSGIFLNTGELFF. The CDR3 nucleotides are TGTGCCAGCAGCCTCACTAGCGGAATCTTTCTGAACACCGGGGAGCTGTTTTTT.